This T cell receptor (beta chain) appears in the sequencing data of a study of blood T cell repertoires in COVID-19. Trimming took 4 bases from V and 3 from J, leaving 23 bases between them. The CDR3 contains 18 residues. The V gene's germline CDR1 is SGHRS and CDR2 YFSETQ. Assay used: immunoSEQ multiplex PCR; TCRdb lists only in-frame clones, some missing. The repertoire holds about 230,000 clones, 80% to 85% seen once, with under 30% in the top ten. The clonotype comes from a man between 35 and 55 years old with acute or convalescent COVID-19. Sequencing used peripheral blood. The gene calls are TRBV5-1 and TRBJ2-4; D is possibly TRBD2 (5 bases). The CDR3 region is CASSPEGSGIQVKNIQYF. The CDR3 DNA follows: TGCGCCAGCAGCCCAGAAGGGTCCGGGATTCAGGTCAAAAACATTCAGTACTTC.